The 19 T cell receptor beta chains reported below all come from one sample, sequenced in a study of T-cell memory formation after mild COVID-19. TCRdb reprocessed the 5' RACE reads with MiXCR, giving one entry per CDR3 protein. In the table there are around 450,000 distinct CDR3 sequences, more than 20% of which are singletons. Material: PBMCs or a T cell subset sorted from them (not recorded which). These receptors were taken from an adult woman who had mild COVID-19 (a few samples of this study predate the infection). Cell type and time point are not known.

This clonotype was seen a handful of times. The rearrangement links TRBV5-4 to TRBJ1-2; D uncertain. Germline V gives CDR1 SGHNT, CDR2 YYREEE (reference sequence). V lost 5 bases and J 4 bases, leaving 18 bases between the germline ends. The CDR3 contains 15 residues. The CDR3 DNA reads TGTGCCAGCAGTCGGTACTCGGAGAACCCCTATGGCTACACCTTC. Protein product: CASSRYSENPYGYTF.

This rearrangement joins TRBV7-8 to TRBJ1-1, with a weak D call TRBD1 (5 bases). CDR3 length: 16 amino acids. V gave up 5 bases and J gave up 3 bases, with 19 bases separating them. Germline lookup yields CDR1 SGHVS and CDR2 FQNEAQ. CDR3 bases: TGTGCCAGCAGCCCTTTGAGGGACGTATGGGACACTGAAGCTTTCTTT. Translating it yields CASSPLRDVWDTEAFF.

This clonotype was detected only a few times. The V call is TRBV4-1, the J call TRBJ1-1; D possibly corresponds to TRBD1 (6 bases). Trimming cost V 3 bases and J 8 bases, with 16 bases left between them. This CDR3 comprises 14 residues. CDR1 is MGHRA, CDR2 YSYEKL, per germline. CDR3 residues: CASSQYPGVGEAFF. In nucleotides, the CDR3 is TGCGCCAGCAGCCAGTACCCAGGGGTGGGAGAAGCTTTCTTT.

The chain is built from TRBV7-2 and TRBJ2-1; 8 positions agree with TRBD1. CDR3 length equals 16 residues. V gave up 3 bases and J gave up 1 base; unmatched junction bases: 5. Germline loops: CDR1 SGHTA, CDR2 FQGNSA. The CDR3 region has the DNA TGTGCCAGCAGCTTCCAGGGGGCAGGGTCCTACAATGAGCAGTTCTTC. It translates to CASSFQGAGSYNEQFF.

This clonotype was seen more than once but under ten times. Here the CDR3 reads CASSLRTSGGHTDTQYF. CDR3 sequence (DNA): TGCGCCAGCAGCCTCCGGACTAGCGGGGGGCACACAGATACGCAGTATTTT. V and J are TRBV4-1 and TRBJ2-3; TRBD2 agrees at 14 bases. The CDR3 loop spans 17 amino acids. From germline, CDR1 is MGHRA and CDR2 YSYEKL. After removal of 4 bases from V and 2 bases from J, the junction contained 5 bases not matched to a gene.

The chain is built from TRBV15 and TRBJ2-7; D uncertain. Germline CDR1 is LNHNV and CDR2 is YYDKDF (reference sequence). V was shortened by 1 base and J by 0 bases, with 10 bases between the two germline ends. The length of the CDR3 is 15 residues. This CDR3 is CATSRVLPDSYEQYF. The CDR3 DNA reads TGTGCCACCAGCAGAGTTCTTCCAGACTCCTACGAGCAGTACTTC.

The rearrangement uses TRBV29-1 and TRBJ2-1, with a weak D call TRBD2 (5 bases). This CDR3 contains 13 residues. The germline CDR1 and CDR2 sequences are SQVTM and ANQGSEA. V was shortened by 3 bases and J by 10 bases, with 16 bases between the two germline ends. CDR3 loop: CSVDGSRRGEQFF. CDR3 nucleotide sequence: TGCAGCGTTGATGGGAGCAGGCGAGGAGAGCAGTTCTTC.

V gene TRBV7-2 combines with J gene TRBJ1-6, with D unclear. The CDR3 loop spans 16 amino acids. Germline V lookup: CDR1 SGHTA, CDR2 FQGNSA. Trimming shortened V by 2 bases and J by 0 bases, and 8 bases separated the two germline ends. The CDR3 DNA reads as TGTGCCAGCAGCTTACAGGCCCGCTCCTATAATTCACCCCTCCACTTT. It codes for CASSLQARSYNSPLHF. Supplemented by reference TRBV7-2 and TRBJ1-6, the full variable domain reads GAGVSQSPSNKVTEKGKDVELRCDPISGHTALYWYRQSLGQGLEFLIYFQGNSAPDKSGLPSDRFSAERTGGSVSTLTIQRTQQEDSAVYLCASSLQARSYNSPLHFGNGTRLTVT.

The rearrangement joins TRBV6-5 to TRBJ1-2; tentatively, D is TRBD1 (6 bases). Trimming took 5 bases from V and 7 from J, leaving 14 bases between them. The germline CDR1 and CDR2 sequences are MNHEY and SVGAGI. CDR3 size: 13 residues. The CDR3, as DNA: TGTGCCAGCAGTCCGGACAGCCGCGGTGGCTACACCTTC. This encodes CASSPDSRGGYTF.

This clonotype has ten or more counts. As DNA, the CDR3 is TGTGCCAGCAGCCCTTCTGCGTCCTCTGGAAACACCATATATTTT. Encoded protein: CASSPSASSGNTIYF. This chain uses TRBV7-9 with TRBJ1-3; no reliable D call. The CDR3 spans 15 residues. V was shortened by 5 bases and J by 0 bases, with 11 bases between the two germline ends. The germline CDR1 and CDR2 sequences are SEHNR and FQNEAQ (reference sequence).

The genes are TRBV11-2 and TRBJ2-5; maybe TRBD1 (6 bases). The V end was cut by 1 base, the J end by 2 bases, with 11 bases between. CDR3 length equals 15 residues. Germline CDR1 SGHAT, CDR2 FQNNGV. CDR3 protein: CASSLVGQIQETQYF. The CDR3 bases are TGTGCCAGCAGCTTAGTGGGACAAATACAAGAGACCCAGTACTTC.

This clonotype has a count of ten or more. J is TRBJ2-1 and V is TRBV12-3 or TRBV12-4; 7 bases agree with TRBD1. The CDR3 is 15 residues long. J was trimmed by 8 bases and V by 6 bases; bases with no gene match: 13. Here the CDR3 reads CASRPKGAGGDEQFF. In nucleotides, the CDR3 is TGTGCCAGCAGACCAAAAGGTGCAGGGGGTGATGAGCAGTTCTTC.

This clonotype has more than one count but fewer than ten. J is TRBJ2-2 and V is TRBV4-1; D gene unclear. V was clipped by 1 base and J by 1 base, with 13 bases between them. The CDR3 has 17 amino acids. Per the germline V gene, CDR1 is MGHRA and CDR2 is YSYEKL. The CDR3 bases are TGCGCCAGCAGCCAAGTCGATATGGGGTTGAACACCGGGGAGCTGTTTTTT. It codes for CASSQVDMGLNTGELFF.

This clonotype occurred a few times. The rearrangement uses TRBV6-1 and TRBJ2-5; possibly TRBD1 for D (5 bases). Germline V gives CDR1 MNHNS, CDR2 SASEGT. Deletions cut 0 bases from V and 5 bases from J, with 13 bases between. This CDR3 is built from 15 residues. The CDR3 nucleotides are TGTGCCAGCAGTGAAGCAGGGGCCCCGCTGGAGACCCAGTACTTC. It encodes CASSEAGAPLETQYF.

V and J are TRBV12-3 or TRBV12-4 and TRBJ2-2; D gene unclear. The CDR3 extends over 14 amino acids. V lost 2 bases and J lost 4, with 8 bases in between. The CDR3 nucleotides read TGTGCCAGCAGTTTATTACTCGGCACCGGGGAGCTGTTTTTT. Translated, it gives CASSLLLGTGELFF.

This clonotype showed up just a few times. For the CDR3, the DNA is TGTGCCAGCAGTGGGACTTCACGGAGGGCGCAGTATTTT. It encodes CASSGTSRRAQYF. The chain links TRBV12-3 or TRBV12-4 to TRBJ2-3; possible D gene TRBD2, 6 bases. The germline V and J ends were trimmed by 5 bases and 10 bases, with 16 bases remaining between them. The CDR3 spans 13 residues.

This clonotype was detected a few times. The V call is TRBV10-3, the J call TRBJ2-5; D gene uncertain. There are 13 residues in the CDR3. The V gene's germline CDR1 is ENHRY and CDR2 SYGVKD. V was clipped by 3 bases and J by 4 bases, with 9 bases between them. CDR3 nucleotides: TGTGCCATCAGTGAAATAAATCGAGAGACCCAGTACTTC. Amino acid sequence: CAISEINRETQYF.

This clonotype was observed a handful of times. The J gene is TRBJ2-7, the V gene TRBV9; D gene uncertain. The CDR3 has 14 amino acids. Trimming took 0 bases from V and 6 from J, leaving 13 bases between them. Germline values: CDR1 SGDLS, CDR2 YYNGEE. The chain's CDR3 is CASSVGSAPLEQYF. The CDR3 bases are TGTGCCAGCAGCGTAGGATCTGCGCCCCTCGAGCAGTACTTC.

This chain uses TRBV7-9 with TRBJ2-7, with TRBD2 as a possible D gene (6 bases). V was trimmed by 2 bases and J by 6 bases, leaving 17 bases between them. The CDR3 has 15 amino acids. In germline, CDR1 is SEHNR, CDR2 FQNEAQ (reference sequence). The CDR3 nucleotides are TGTGCCAGCAGCTTATCACCCCGGGAGAAAAGCGAGCAGTACTTC. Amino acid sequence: CASSLSPREKSEQYF.